The clone carrying this T cell receptor (beta chain) appeared a few times. Its cognate antigen is unknown. This specimen comes from a study of beta chain features in type 1 diabetes. Whole-study results and caveats: An over-representation of cells with high TCR expression could result from cDNA sequencing. Moderate but significant shortening of TCRB CDR3s was recorded in all four CD4+ subsets from Type 1 diabetes patients. Patients' naive, central memory and Treg TCRB repertoires seemed closer to one another than those of healthy donors.

Every isolated RNA sample was fully reverse transcribed, so sequencing captured expressed TCRB transcripts. Read totals for stem cell-like memory T cell samples averaged about 1 million. Clones were read by immunoSEQ multiplex PCR, and TCRdb kept only the in-frame ones, dropping some. The data contain more than 20,000 clones, 40% to 60% of them singletons. Stem cell-like memory, regulatory, central memory and naive CD4+ cells were sorted via CD45RO/CCR7/CD25/CD127/CD95/CD27. This sequence originates from a man aged 25 to 45 with type 1 diabetes. Sequenced input: stem cell memory CD4+ T cells from blood.

The CDR3 region is CASSQDRNSGGKTSTDTQYF. The CDR3 DNA reads as TGCGCCAGCAGCCAAGATCGTAATAGCGGGGGGAAAACTAGCACAGATACGCAGTATTTT. The rearrangement uses TRBV4-1 and TRBJ2-3, with 10 positions matching TRBD2. Trimming removed 0 bases from V and 0 bases from J; junction bases left unmatched: 12. The CDR3 spans 20 residues. Germline assignment: CDR1 MGHRA and CDR2 YSYEKL.